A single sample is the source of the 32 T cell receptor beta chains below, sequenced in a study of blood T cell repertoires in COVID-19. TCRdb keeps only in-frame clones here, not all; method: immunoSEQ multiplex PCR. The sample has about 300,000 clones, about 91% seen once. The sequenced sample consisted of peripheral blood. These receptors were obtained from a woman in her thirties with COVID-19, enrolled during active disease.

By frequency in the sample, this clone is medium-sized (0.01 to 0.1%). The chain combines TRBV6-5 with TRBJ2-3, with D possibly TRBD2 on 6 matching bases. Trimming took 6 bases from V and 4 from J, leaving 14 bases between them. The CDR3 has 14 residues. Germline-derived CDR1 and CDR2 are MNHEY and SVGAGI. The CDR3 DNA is TGTGCCAGCAGGGGGACGGGGGAGGCAGATACGCAGTATTTT. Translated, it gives CASRGTGEADTQYF.

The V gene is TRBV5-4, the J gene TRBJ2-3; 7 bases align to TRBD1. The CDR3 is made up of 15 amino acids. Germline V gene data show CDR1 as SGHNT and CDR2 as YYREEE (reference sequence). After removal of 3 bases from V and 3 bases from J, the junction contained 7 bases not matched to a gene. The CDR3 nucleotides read TGTGCCAGCAGCTGGGACAGTTCATCTACAGATACGCAGTATTTT. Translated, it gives CASSWDSSSTDTQYF. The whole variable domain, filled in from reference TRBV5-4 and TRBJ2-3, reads ETGVTQSPTHLIKTRGQQVTLRCSSQSGHNTVSWYQQALGQGPQFIFQYYREEENGRGNFPPRFSGLQFPNYSSELNVNALELDDSALYLCASSWDSSSTDTQYFGPGTRLTVL.

This CDR3 reads CASSLGGSTNEKLFF. The CDR3 DNA is TGTGCCAGCAGCTTAGGCGGATCAACTAATGAAAAACTGTTTTTT. The chain combines TRBV5-4 with TRBJ1-4; no clear D gene. This CDR3 has 15 amino acids. The ends were cut back, 2 bases at V and 0 bases at J, with 8 bases in the middle. CDR1 is SGHNT, CDR2 YYREEE, per germline (reference sequence).

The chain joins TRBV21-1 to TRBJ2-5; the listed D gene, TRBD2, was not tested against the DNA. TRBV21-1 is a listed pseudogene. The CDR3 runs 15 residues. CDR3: CASSKVTGSQETQYF. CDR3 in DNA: TGTGCCAGCAGCAAAGTTACGGGGTCCCAAGAGACCCAGTACTTC.

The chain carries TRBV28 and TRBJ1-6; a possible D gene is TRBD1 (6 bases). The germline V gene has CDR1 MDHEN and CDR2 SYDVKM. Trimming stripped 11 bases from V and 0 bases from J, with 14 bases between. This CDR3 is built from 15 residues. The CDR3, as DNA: TGTGCCGCCAGGGGATCGAGCTCCTATAATTCACCCCTCCACTTT. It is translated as CAARGSSSYNSPLHF.

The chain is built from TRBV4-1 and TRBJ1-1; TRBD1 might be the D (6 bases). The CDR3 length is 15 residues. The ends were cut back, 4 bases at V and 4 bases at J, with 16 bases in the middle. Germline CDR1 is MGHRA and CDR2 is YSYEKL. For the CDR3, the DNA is TGCGCCAGCAGCCGCACTCCACTGACAGGCACTGAAGCTTTCTTT. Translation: CASSRTPLTGTEAFF.

The CDR3 here is CASSQVRGPLSSSYNSPLHF. CDR3 in DNA: TGTGCCAGCAGCCAAGTCAGGGGGCCTCTTTCGAGCTCCTATAATTCACCCCTCCACTTT. The chain is built from TRBV4-2 and TRBJ1-6; 8 bases map to TRBD1. CDR3 length: 20 residues. Germline-derived CDR1 and CDR2 are LGHNA and YNFKEQ. Trimming took 1 base from V and 0 from J; bases not matched to a gene: 11.

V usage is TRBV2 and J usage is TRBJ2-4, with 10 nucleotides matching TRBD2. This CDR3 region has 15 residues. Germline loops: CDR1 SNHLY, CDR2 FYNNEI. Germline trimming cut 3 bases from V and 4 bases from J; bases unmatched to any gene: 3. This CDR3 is CASSDGAGGKNIQYF. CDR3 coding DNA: TGTGCCAGCAGTGATGGAGCGGGGGGGAAAAACATTCAGTACTTC.

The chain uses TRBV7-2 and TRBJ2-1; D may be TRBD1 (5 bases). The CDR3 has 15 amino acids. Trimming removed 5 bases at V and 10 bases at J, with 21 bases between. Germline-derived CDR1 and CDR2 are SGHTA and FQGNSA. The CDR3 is CASSRSRLGREEQFF. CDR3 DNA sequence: TGTGCCAGCAGCCGTTCTAGGCTGGGGCGCGAAGAGCAGTTCTTC. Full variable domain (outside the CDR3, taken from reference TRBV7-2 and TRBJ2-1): GAGVSQSPSNKVTEKGKDVELRCDPISGHTALYWYRQSLGQGLEFLIYFQGNSAPDKSGLPSDRFSAERTGGSVSTLTIQRTQQEDSAVYLCASSRSRLGREEQFFGPGTRLTVL.

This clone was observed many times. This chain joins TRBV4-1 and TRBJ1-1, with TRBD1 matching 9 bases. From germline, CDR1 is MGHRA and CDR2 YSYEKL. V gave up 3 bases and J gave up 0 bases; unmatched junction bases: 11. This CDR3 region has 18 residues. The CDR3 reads CASSHGVTGGNMNTEAFF. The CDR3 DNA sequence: TGCGCCAGCAGCCATGGCGTCACAGGGGGCAACATGAACACTGAAGCTTTCTTT.

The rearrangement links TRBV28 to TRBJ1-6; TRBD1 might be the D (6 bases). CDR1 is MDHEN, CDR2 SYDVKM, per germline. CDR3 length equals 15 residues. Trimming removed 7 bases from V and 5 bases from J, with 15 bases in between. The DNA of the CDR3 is TGTGCCAGCACCTTAACTGACAGGAATAATTCACCCCTCCACTTT. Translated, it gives CASTLTDRNNSPLHF.

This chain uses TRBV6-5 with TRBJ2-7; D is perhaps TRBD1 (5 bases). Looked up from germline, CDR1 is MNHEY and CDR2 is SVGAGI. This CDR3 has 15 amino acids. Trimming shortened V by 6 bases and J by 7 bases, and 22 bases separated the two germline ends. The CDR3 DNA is TGTGCCAGCAGCCTTCCCCCAGGGTTTGGTGTAGAGCAGTACGTC. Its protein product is CASSLPPGFGVEQYV.

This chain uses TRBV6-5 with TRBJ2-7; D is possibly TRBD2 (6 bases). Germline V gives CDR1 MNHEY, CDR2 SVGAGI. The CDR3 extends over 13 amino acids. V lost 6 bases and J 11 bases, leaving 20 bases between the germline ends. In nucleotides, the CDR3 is TGTGCCAGCAGCCCAGGCTCGCCGGGAGTCAAGTACTTC. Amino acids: CASSPGSPGVKYF.

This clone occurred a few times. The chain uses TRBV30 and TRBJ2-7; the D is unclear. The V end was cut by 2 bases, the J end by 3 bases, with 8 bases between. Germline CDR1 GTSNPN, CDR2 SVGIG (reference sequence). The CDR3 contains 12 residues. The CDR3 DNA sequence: TGTGCCTGGAGTTTGGAGAACTACGAGCAGTACTTC. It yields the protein CAWSLENYEQYF. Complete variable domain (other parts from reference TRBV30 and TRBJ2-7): SQTIHQWPATLVQPVGSPLSLECTVEGTSNPNLYWYRQAAGRGLQLLFYSVGIGQISSEVPQNLSASRPQDRQFILSSKKLLLSDSGFYLCAWSLENYEQYFGPGTRLTVT.

The CDR3, as DNA: TGTGCCAGCTCACCACAAACAGGGGAGTCTCGTCAGCCCCAGCATTTT. Its protein product is CASSPQTGESRQPQHF. The rearrangement joins TRBV18 to TRBJ1-5, with 7 bases aligning to TRBD1. The CDR3 is made up of 16 amino acids. Per germline, CDR1 KGHSH and CDR2 LQKENI. V lost 1 base and J lost 6; bases outside the gene matches: 9.

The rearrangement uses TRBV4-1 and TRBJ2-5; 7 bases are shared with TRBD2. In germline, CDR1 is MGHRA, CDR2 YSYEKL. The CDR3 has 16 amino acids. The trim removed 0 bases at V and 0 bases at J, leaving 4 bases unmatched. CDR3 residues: CASSQDFGGYQETQYF. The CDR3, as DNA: TGCGCCAGCAGCCAAGATTTCGGGGGGTACCAAGAGACCCAGTACTTC.

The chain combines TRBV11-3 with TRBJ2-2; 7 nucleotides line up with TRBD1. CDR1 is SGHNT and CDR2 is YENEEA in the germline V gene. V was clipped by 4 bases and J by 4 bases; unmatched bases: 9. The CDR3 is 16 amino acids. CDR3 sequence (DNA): TGTGCCAGCAGCTCTAGGGGGCAAGTCGGCACCGGGGAGCTGTTTTTT. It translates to CASSSRGQVGTGELFF.

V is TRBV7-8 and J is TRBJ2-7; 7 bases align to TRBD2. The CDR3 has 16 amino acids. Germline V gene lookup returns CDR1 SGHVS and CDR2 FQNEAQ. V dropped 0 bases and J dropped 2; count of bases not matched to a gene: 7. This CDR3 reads CASSLAAGLLTYEQYF. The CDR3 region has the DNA TGTGCCAGCAGCTTAGCAGCGGGACTACTCACCTACGAGCAGTACTTC.

In DNA, the CDR3 is TGTGCCAGCAGTTACGGGCAACTCTCTGGAAACACCATATATTTT. This encodes CASSYGQLSGNTIYF. The genes are TRBV6-5 and TRBJ1-3; D gene uncertain. Germline assignment: CDR1 MNHEY and CDR2 SVGAGI. Trimming took 2 bases from V and 0 from J, leaving 8 bases between them. The CDR3 length is 15 residues.

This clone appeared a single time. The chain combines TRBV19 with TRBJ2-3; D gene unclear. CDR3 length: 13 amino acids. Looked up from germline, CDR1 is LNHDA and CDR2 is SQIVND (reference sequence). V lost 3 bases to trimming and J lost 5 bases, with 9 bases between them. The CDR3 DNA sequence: TGTGCCAGTAGTATTAGTTTGGTAGATACGCAGTATTTT. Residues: CASSISLVDTQYF.

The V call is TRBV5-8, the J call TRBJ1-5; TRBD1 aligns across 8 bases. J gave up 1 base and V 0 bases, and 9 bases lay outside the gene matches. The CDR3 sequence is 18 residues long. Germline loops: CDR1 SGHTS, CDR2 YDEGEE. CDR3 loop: CASSLVRQGAGSNQPQHF. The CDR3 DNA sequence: TGTGCCAGCAGCTTGGTGCGGCAGGGGGCTGGGAGCAATCAGCCCCAGCATTTT.

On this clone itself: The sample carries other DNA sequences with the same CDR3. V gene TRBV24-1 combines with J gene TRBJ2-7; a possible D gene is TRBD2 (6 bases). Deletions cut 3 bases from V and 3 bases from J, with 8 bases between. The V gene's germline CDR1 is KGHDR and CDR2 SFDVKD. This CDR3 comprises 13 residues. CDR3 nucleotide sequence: TGTGCCACCAGTGATCCCGGGAGCTACGAGCAGTACTTC. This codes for CATSDPGSYEQYF.

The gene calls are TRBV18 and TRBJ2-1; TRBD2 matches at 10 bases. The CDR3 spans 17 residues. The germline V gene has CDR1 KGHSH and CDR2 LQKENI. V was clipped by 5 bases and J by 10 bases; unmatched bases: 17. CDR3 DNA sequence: TGTGCCAGCTCAACCCTCCTTAGCGGGGGGTCTTTATGGGAGCAGTTCTTC. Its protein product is CASSTLLSGGSLWEQFF.

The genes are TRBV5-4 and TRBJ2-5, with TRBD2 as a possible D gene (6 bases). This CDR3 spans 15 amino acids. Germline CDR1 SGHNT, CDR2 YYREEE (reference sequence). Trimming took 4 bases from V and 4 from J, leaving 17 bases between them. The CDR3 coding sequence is TGTGCCAGCAGCGACGGGACTCGGCTGGGAGAGACCCAGTACTTC. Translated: CASSDGTRLGETQYF.

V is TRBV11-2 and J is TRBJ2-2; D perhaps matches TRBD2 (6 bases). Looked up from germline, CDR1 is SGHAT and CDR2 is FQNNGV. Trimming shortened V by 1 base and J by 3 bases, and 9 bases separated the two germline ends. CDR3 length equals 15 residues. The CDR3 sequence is CASSLAGVYTGELFF. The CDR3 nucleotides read TGTGCCAGCAGCTTAGCGGGGGTATACACCGGGGAGCTGTTTTTT.

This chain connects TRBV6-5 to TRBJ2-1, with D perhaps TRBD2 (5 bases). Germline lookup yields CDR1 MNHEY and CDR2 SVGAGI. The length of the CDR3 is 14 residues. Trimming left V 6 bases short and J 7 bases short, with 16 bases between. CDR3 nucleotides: TGTGCCAGCAGGGCGTCGGGGTCGGGGAATGAGCAGTTCTTC. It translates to CASRASGSGNEQFF.

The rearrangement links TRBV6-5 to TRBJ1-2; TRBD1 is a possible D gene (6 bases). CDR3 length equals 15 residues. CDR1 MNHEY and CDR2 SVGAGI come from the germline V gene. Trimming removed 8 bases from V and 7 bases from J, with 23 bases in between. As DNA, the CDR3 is TGTGCCAGCCACCTCGGGGGGCGCAGGTCGCTTGGCTACACCTTC. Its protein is CASHLGGRRSLGYTF.

CDR3 nucleotide sequence: TGTGCCAGCAGCTTAACAGCGGGGTATTACAATGAGCAGTTCTTC. Protein product: CASSLTAGYYNEQFF. The chain has TRBV7-8 and TRBJ2-1; 7 nucleotides line up with TRBD2. CDR1 is SGHVS, CDR2 FQNEAQ, per germline. This CDR3 spans 15 amino acids. The V and J ends lost 2 bases and 4 bases, in that order; junction bases with no gene match: 5. The full variable domain, completed using reference TRBV7-8 and TRBJ2-1, is GAGVSQSPRYKVAKRGQDVALRCDPISGHVSLFWYQQALGQGPEFLTYFQNEAQLDKSGLPSDRFFAERPEGSVSTLKIQRTQQEDSAVYLCASSLTAGYYNEQFFGPGTRLTVL.

The CDR3 nucleotides are TGTGCCAGTAATTTGAGAAACCTCCCAAACTATGGCTACACCTTC. Translation gives CASNLRNLPNYGYTF. The chain couples TRBV19 to TRBJ1-2; D uncertain. This CDR3 comprises 15 residues. V lost 7 bases and J 2 bases, leaving 17 bases between the germline ends. Germline V gives CDR1 LNHDA, CDR2 SQIVND (reference sequence).

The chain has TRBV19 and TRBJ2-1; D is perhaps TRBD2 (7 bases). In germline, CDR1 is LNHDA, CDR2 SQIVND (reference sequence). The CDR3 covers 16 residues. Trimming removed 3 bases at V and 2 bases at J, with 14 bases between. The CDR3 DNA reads TGTGCCAGTAGTATCAACGGGGGGCCTACCTACAATGAGCAGTTCTTC. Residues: CASSINGGPTYNEQFF.

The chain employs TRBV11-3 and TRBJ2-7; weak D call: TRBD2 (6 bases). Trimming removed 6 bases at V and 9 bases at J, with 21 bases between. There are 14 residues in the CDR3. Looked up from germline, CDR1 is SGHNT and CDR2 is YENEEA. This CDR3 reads CASRGTEGSPGQYF. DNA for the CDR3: TGTGCCAGCAGAGGAACGGAGGGGTCCCCCGGGCAGTACTTC.

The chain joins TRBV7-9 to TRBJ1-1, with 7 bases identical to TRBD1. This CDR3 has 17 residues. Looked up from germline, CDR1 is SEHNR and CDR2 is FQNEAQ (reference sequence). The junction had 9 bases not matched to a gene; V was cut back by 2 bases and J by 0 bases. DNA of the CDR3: TGTGCCAGCAGCTTACTGGGTCGGAGGGGGCTGAACACTGAAGCTTTCTTT. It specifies CASSLLGRRGLNTEAFF.